Below are 31 T cell receptor beta chains sequenced from a single sample in a study of T-cell reconstitution after alpha-beta-depleted transplantation in children (dated by TCRdb to about 2016). Library method: PCR. The data were produced on an Illumina HiSeq 2500. Molecular barcoding was employed in the preparation of TCR libraries, with unique molecular identifiers being used to normalize TCRbeta repertoire quantification. The public sequencing data were trimmed at Q25 with fastp and processed into clonotypes with MiXCR by TCRdb, which kept only in-frame beta chains. For every CDR3 protein sequence, its rows merge into one entry that carries the most common genes and DNA. In this sample the table shows approximately 400,000 distinct CDR3 sequences, about a tenth of which occur a single time. Clones ranked in the top ten supply about 5% of the sample. This material consisted of PBMCs from the stem cell graft donor, taken from the stem cell graft. Receptors were obtained from a human donor who donated a stem cell graft to a child with acute myeloid leukemia.

This clonotype was counted ten times or more. The chain joins TRBV25-1 to TRBJ2-1, with TRBD2 matching over 10 bases. CDR1 and CDR2 (germline): MGHDK, SYGVNS. The trim removed 7 bases at V and 8 bases at J, leaving 14 bases unmatched. CDR3 length equals 16 residues. CDR3 region: CASTLGLAGEVDEQFF. The CDR3 bases are TGTGCCAGCACCTTGGGGCTAGCGGGAGAGGTAGATGAGCAGTTCTTC.

The chain recombines TRBV7-2 with TRBJ2-7; tentatively, D is TRBD2 (5 bases). The CDR3 runs to 16 residues. Germline V gene lookup returns CDR1 SGHTA and CDR2 FQGNSA. V lost 4 bases and J lost 4, with 20 bases in between. CDR3 residues: CASSSPFGLQYYEQYF. The CDR3 DNA sequence: TGTGCCAGCAGCTCCCCCTTCGGACTGCAGTATTACGAGCAGTACTTC.

The chain couples TRBV5-1 to TRBJ1-3, with D perhaps matching TRBD1 (5 bases). The CDR3 has 15 amino acids. V was shortened by 4 bases and J by 0 bases, with 11 bases between the two germline ends. Germline V CDR1 and CDR2: SGHRS, YFSETQ. CDR3 DNA: TGCGCCAGCAGCAGGGACGCCACCTCTGGAAACACCATATATTTT. Translation: CASSRDATSGNTIYF.

This clonotype was detected a few times. The V call is TRBV5-1, the J call TRBJ1-4; 7 bases are a match to TRBD1. The CDR3 contains 17 residues. The V gene end was trimmed by 4 bases and the J gene end by 8 bases; junction bases not matched to a gene: 17. The germline CDR1 and CDR2 sequences are SGHRS and YFSETQ. The CDR3 DNA is TGCGCCAGCAGCCTCCGGACAGGTACAAGGGGATACGAAAAACTGTTTTTT. The encoded protein is CASSLRTGTRGYEKLFF.

The chain links TRBV5-1 to TRBJ2-1, with TRBD1 identical over 10 bases. Germline values: CDR1 SGHRS, CDR2 YFSETQ. The V segment lost 4 bases and the J segment 8 bases; nucleotides outside the gene matches: 9. The CDR3 is 15 residues long. The CDR3 loop is CASSPRADRGDEQFF. The CDR3 nucleotides read TGCGCCAGCAGCCCCAGGGCGGACAGGGGGGATGAGCAGTTCTTC.

The chain carries TRBV10-3 and TRBJ2-7, with D unresolved. CDR3 length equals 11 residues. From germline, CDR1 is ENHRY and CDR2 SYGVKD. Trimming cost V 5 bases and J 0 bases, with 2 bases left between them. The CDR3 spells CAISSSYEQYF. The CDR3 DNA reads TGTGCCATCAGTAGCTCCTACGAGCAGTACTTC.

This clonotype was observed a few times. CDR3 coding DNA: TGTGCCAGCAGCCAAGATAGGTTTAGGGGACCGGGTTATTCACCCCTCCACTTT. Its protein product is CASSQDRFRGPGYSPLHF. The V call is TRBV4-2, the J call TRBJ1-6; tentatively, D is TRBD1 (5 bases). Trimming stripped 0 bases from V and 8 bases from J, with 20 bases between. The germline gives CDR1 LGHNA, CDR2 YNFKEQ. The CDR3 extends over 18 amino acids.

The count of this clonotype is one. V is TRBV3-1 and J is TRBJ2-5; 8 positions match TRBD1. The germline V gene encodes CDR1 LGHDT and CDR2 YNNKEL (reference sequence). CDR3 length equals 15 residues. V trimming: 5 bases; J trimming: 5 bases; junction bases outside the gene matches: 10. CDR3 in amino acids: CASSTTTGVYETQYF. The DNA for the CDR3 is TGTGCCAGCAGCACGACGACAGGGGTATATGAGACCCAGTACTTC.

For this clonotype: A read error may account for a junction end that differs from germline. The rearrangement links TRBV6-1 to TRBJ2-3, with D perhaps TRBD2 (6 bases). Germline CDR1 and CDR2: MNHNS and SASEGT. This CDR3 has 14 amino acids. The CDR3 DNA reads as TGTGCCAGCAGTGAGCGGGGCGCCACAGATATGCAGTATTTT. Protein sequence: CASSERGATDMQYF.

This clonotype was seen repeatedly, ten times or more. The chain links TRBV20-1 to TRBJ2-1, with TRBD1 identical over 8 bases. V lost 5 bases and J lost 4; bases outside the gene matches: 10. Per the germline V gene, CDR1 is DFQATT and CDR2 is SNEGSKA (reference sequence). The CDR3 is 15 amino acids. CDR3 coding DNA: TGCAGTGCTCGACCCCAGGGGGCATCTTACAATGAGCAGTTCTTC. Its translation: CSARPQGASYNEQFF.

The rearrangement joins TRBV5-3 to TRBJ2-3, with 15 bases that match TRBD2. TRBV5-3 counts as an open reading frame of uncertain function. Unmatched junction bases numbered 11, after V lost 3 bases and J lost 3 bases. This CDR3 comprises 19 residues. The CDR3 sequence is CARSWGGGLAGGLTDTQYF. CDR3 coding DNA: TGTGCCAGAAGCTGGGGAGGGGGACTAGCGGGAGGATTGACAGATACGCAGTATTTT.

The chain links TRBV16 to TRBJ2-1; 11 bases are a match to TRBD2. CDR3 length: 17 amino acids. The germline V gene encodes CDR1 KGHSY and CDR2 FQNENV. V was pared by 7 bases and J by 3 bases, with 11 bases of the junction left unmatched. The CDR3: CASKPGLAAQLYNEQFF. The CDR3 DNA follows: TGTGCCAGCAAACCGGGACTAGCGGCCCAACTCTACAATGAGCAGTTCTTC.

This chain uses TRBV6-1 with TRBJ2-1, with 7 bases aligning to TRBD1. V dropped 6 bases and J dropped 4; count of bases not matched to a gene: 9. The CDR3 covers 15 residues. The germline V gene encodes CDR1 MNHNS and CDR2 SASEGT. The DNA for the CDR3 is TGTGCCAGCAGAACTACAGGGGATCTTTACAATGAGCAGTTCTTC. Protein product: CASRTTGDLYNEQFF.

Only a few counts were recorded for this clonotype. The rearrangement uses TRBV9 and TRBJ2-7, with TRBD2 matching 8 bases. The trim removed 4 bases at V and 3 bases at J, leaving 9 bases unmatched. The CDR3 extends over 15 amino acids. CDR1 SGDLS and CDR2 YYNGEE come from the germline V gene. The CDR3 sequence is CASSSRSGGYYEQYF. The DNA for the CDR3 is TGTGCCAGCAGCTCCCGGAGCGGGGGCTACTACGAGCAGTACTTC.

This clonotype came up once. The chain links TRBV4-2 to TRBJ2-1, with TRBD2 matching over 11 bases. The CDR3 totals 20 residues. CDR1 is LGHNA and CDR2 is YNFKEQ in the germline V gene. With 3 bases clipped from V and 6 bases from J, the junction kept 19 bases outside the gene matches. The CDR3 DNA follows: TGTGCCAGCAGCCACCTGTTACCTTTACCCCTTAGCGGGAGGGGCAATGAGCAGTTCTTC. Translating gives CASSHLLPLPLSGRGNEQFF.

V is TRBV7-9 and J is TRBJ2-2; 7 bases fit TRBD2. Germline loops: CDR1 SEHNR, CDR2 FQNEAQ (reference sequence). Trimming cost V 5 bases and J 6 bases; bases outside gene matches: 12. The CDR3 totals 16 residues. This chain's CDR3 is CASSPRVTSESGELFF. The CDR3 nucleotides read TGTGCCAGCAGCCCACGGGTTACTAGCGAGTCCGGGGAGCTGTTTTTT. The entire variable domain, with the rest obtained from reference TRBV7-9 and TRBJ2-2, is as follows: DTGVSQNPRHKITKRGQNVTFRCDPISEHNRLYWYRQTLGQGPEFLTYFQNEAQLEKSRLLSDRFSAERPKGSFSTLEIQRTEQGDSAMYLCASSPRVTSESGELFFGEGSRLTVL.

The chain joins TRBV10-3 to TRBJ1-2; no reliable D call. The V end was cut by 4 bases, the J end by 0 bases, with 15 bases between. The length of the CDR3 is 16 residues. Per the germline V gene, CDR1 is ENHRY and CDR2 is SYGVKD. CDR3 protein: CAISGVRTIANYGYTF. The CDR3 nucleotides read TGTGCCATCAGTGGAGTGAGAACGATAGCTAACTATGGCTACACCTTC.

This clonotype was seen only a few times. The V call is TRBV3-1, the J call TRBJ1-2, with a tentative D call TRBD1 (6 bases). The CDR3 consists of 12 residues. Trimming removed 2 bases at V and 11 bases at J, with 12 bases between. Looked up from germline, CDR1 is LGHDT and CDR2 is YNNKEL (reference sequence). CDR3 nucleotide sequence: TGTGCCAGCAGCCAACAGGGGTCGGGTTACACCTTC. The encoded protein is CASSQQGSGYTF.

This chain uses TRBV4-1 with TRBJ2-3; D is tentatively TRBD1 or TRBD2 (6 bases each). V dropped 1 base and J dropped 10 bases, with 12 bases sitting between them. The V gene's germline CDR1 is MGHRA and CDR2 YSYEKL. This CDR3 has 13 residues. CDR3 sequence (DNA): TGCGCCAGCAGCCAAGCGCCGGGGGCACCGCAGTATTTT. This sequence encodes CASSQAPGAPQYF.

The rearrangement joins TRBV15 to TRBJ2-5; D not certain. The CDR3 length is 15 residues. Germline CDR1 LNHNV, CDR2 YYDKDF (reference sequence). V was trimmed by 3 bases and J by 1 base, leaving 12 bases between them. CDR3: CATSRSDGPQETQYF. DNA of the CDR3: TGTGCCACCAGCAGGTCAGACGGCCCCCAAGAGACCCAGTACTTC.

The chain is built from TRBV5-1 and TRBJ1-2; TRBD1 matches 9 bases. Trimming removed 4 bases from V and 7 bases from J; junction bases left unmatched: 5. The CDR3 is made up of 13 amino acids. CDR1 is SGHRS, CDR2 YFSETQ, per germline. The CDR3 reads CASSPGQGLGYTF. The CDR3 DNA reads as TGCGCCAGCAGCCCGGGACAGGGTCTTGGCTACACCTTC.

On this clonotype itself: Because it lacks the conserved phenylalanine or tryptophan at the end, this CDR3 is likely a read error. The chain combines TRBV11-2 with TRBJ1-4, with D possibly matching TRBD1 (6 bases). This CDR3 spans 14 amino acids. Trimming shortened V by 7 bases and J by 5 bases, and 14 bases separated the two germline ends. Germline CDR1 is SGHAT and CDR2 is FQNNGV. CDR3 sequence (DNA): TGTGCCAGCACCTCAGACAGGACCAATGAAAAACTGTTTTTG. It encodes CASTSDRTNEKLFL.

This clonotype turned up a few times. The chain links TRBV5-1 to TRBJ1-4; D gene unclear. V dropped 2 bases and J dropped 6 bases, with 5 bases sitting between them. The CDR3 is 12 residues long. The germline V gene encodes CDR1 SGHRS and CDR2 YFSETQ. CDR3 protein: CASSFPDEKLFF. The CDR3, as DNA: TGCGCCAGCAGCTTCCCAGATGAAAAACTGTTTTTT.

The rearrangement joins TRBV12-3 or TRBV12-4 to TRBJ2-7; 10 bases map to TRBD1. V shed 5 bases, J shed 3 bases, and the junction held 7 bases outside the gene matches. This CDR3 has 15 residues. Here the CDR3 DNA reads TGTGCCAGCAGTCAAGACAGGGGGCGACGCTACGAGCAGTACTTC. Residues: CASSQDRGRRYEQYF.

This clonotype turned up a few times. This sequence joins TRBV7-9 and TRBJ2-7, with 8 nucleotides matching TRBD1. With V trimmed by 5 bases and J by 3 bases, 12 bases remained unmatched. The CDR3 spans 16 residues. Germline V gives CDR1 SEHNR, CDR2 FQNEAQ (reference sequence). The CDR3 loop reads CASSRPAGTGLYEQYF. The DNA for the CDR3 is TGTGCCAGCAGCCGGCCCGCCGGGACAGGACTCTACGAGCAGTACTTC.

This clonotype was counted a few times. The J gene is TRBJ2-7, the V gene TRBV12-3 or TRBV12-4, with TRBD2 as a possible D gene (5 bases). CDR3 length: 12 amino acids. V lost 5 bases and J 5 bases, leaving 10 bases between the germline ends. The CDR3 here is CASSITRDEQYV. Written as DNA, the CDR3 is TGTGCCAGCAGTATCACTAGGGACGAGCAGTACGTC.

This clonotype was observed a handful of times. This chain joins TRBV12-5 and TRBJ2-5; D remains ambiguous. CDR1 LGHNT and CDR2 FRNRAP come from the germline V gene. The CDR3 has 12 amino acids. V was pared by 5 bases and J by 5 bases, with 9 bases between. The CDR3 DNA follows: TGTGCTAGTGGTCCCGGGCCGGAGACCCAGTACTTC. Encoded protein: CASGPGPETQYF.

This clonotype was counted at least ten times. This rearrangement joins TRBV12-3 or TRBV12-4 to TRBJ2-7, with a tentative D call TRBD1 (5 bases). Trimming took off 1 base at V and 4 bases at J, with 8 bases between the two ends. CDR3 length equals 13 residues. The CDR3 reads CASSLDGQYEQYF. CDR3 DNA: TGTGCCAGCAGTTTAGACGGACAATACGAGCAGTACTTC.

This clonotype showed up just once. V gene TRBV5-1 combines with J gene TRBJ2-1; D is unresolved. Germline V gene sequence: CDR1 SGHRS, CDR2 YFSETQ. Trimming took 2 bases from V and 4 from J, leaving 13 bases between them. This CDR3 has 15 amino acids. CDR3 coding DNA: TGCGCCAGCAGCTTTCAAGGTACCCTTTACAATGAGCAGTTCTTC. It specifies CASSFQGTLYNEQFF.

This clonotype turned up a few times. CDR3 region: CASSFRLQATSGANVLTF. As DNA, the CDR3 is TGCGCCAGCAGCTTTCGTTTGCAGGCAACCTCTGGGGCCAACGTCCTGACTTTC. The chain joins TRBV5-1 to TRBJ2-6; D call uncertain. V shed 2 bases and J shed 0 bases, with 15 bases lying between them. CDR3 length equals 18 residues. The germline CDR1 and CDR2 sequences are SGHRS and YFSETQ. Based on the CDR3 plus reference TRBV5-1 and TRBJ2-6, the full variable domain is KAGVTQTPRYLIKTRGQQVTLSCSPISGHRSVSWYQQTPGQGLQFLFEYFSETQRNKGNFPGRFSGRQFSNSRSEMNVSTLELGDSALYLCASSFRLQATSGANVLTFGAGSRLTVL.

DNA of the CDR3: TGTGCCAGCAGCTTAAGGACAGGGTGGGAGACCCAGTACTTC. Residues: CASSLRTGWETQYF. The chain uses TRBV7-9 and TRBJ2-5, with 8 bases identical to TRBD1. The CDR3 consists of 14 residues. Germline CDR1 and CDR2: SEHNR and FQNEAQ (reference sequence). The V segment lost 2 bases and the J segment 5 bases; nucleotides outside the gene matches: 4.